The 19 T cell receptor beta chains below all came from one sample that was sequenced in a study of beta chain features in type 1 diabetes. The study reverse transcribed the entire isolated RNA, so it sequenced expressed TCRB transcripts. Assay: immunoSEQ multiplex PCR; the TCRdb copy retains only in-frame clones and omits some. This sample yields about 350,000 clones, of which around 19% are seen a single time; 0.035% to 0.055% belongs to the top ten. Sequencing was performed on naive CD4+ T cells from blood. The receptors come from a woman between 18 and 29 years old in good health.

V gene TRBV5-4 combines with J gene TRBJ1-5; tentative D call: TRBD1 (6 bases). The CDR3 contains 17 residues. Deletions cut 1 base from V and 4 bases from J, with 18 bases between. CDR1 and CDR2 (germline): SGHNT, YYREEE (reference sequence). The CDR3 nucleotides read TGTGCCAGCAGCTTGACCAAATCCGGGACACTAAATCAGCCCCAGCATTTT. This codes for CASSLTKSGTLNQPQHF.

In its sample, this clone was seen a few times. The CDR3 DNA reads TGCGCCAGCAGCTTGGTCCCAGGGGTATCAGAGACCCAGTACTTC. This translates into CASSLVPGVSETQYF. The V gene is TRBV5-1, the J gene TRBJ2-5, with a possible D match to TRBD1 (6 bases). The CDR3 has 15 residues. The V gene's germline CDR1 is SGHRS and CDR2 YFSETQ. Trimming took off 0 bases at V and 4 bases at J, with 13 bases between the two ends.

This clone showed up just a few times. The chain recombines TRBV7-9 with TRBJ1-1, with D possibly matching TRBD1 (5 bases). Trimming took off 3 bases at V and 8 bases at J, with 13 bases between the two ends. Germline CDR1 SEHNR, CDR2 FQNEAQ (reference sequence). CDR3 length: 13 residues. The CDR3 sequence is CASSFGQLTEAFF. DNA of the CDR3: TGTGCCAGCAGCTTCGGACAACTCACGGAAGCTTTCTTT.

In its sample, this clone was seen a few times. The chain employs TRBV6-1 and TRBJ2-2; no firm D call. Germline CDR1 is MNHNS and CDR2 is SASEGT. There are 16 residues in the CDR3. V lost 1 base, J lost 1 base, and 10 bases lay in between. The DNA for the CDR3 is TGTGCCAGCAGTGAAGTAGTAGGAGTGAACACCGGGGAGCTGTTTTTT. It specifies CASSEVVGVNTGELFF.

The chain has TRBV10-3 and TRBJ2-7; tentatively, D is TRBD2 (5 bases). V was pared by 6 bases and J by 6 bases, with 12 bases between. The CDR3 has 12 amino acids. The germline V gene encodes CDR1 ENHRY and CDR2 SYGVKD. For the CDR3, the DNA is TGTGCCATCAGCGGCGGGCCGGGCGAGCAGTACTTC. Protein product: CAISGGPGEQYF.

This chain uses TRBV29-1 with TRBJ2-5; 10 bases fit TRBD1. Losses at the gene ends were 7 bases for V and 2 bases for J; bases not matched to a gene: 4. Germline V gene sequence: CDR1 SQVTM, CDR2 ANQGSEA. This CDR3 contains 13 residues. This CDR3 reads CSADRGQQETQYF. CDR3 nucleotide sequence: TGCAGCGCTGACAGGGGGCAGCAAGAGACCCAGTACTTC.

In its sample, this clone was seen a few times. The J gene is TRBJ1-3, the V gene TRBV2; D is unclear. The germline gives CDR1 SNHLY, CDR2 FYNNEI. CDR3 size: 14 residues. V lost 2 bases, J lost 0 bases, and 5 bases lay in between. CDR3 coding DNA: TGTGCCAGCAGTGAAAAGCGCTCTGGAAACACCATATATTTT. It yields the protein CASSEKRSGNTIYF.

The chain carries TRBV5-1 and TRBJ2-1; the match to TRBD2 covers 13 bases. In germline, CDR1 is SGHRS, CDR2 YFSETQ. V was clipped by 3 bases and J by 7 bases; unmatched bases: 4. This CDR3 comprises 15 residues. In DNA form, the CDR3 reads TGCGCCAGCAGCTCCGGACTAGCGGGGGTTAATGAGCAGTTCTTC. Its translation: CASSSGLAGVNEQFF.

This rearrangement joins TRBV5-6 to TRBJ2-3; D remains ambiguous. V was cut by 4 bases and J by 4 bases, with 10 bases left in between. The germline V gene has CDR1 SGHDT and CDR2 YYEEEE. The CDR3 loop spans 13 amino acids. The CDR3 region is CASSLPVADTQYF. The CDR3 nucleotides are TGTGCCAGCAGCCTACCCGTTGCAGATACGCAGTATTTT.

This clone appeared a single time. The CDR3 DNA is TGTGCCAGCAGCTTTGTCGGACAGCAAGAGACCCAGTACTTC. Protein product: CASSFVGQQETQYF. The J gene is TRBJ2-5, the V gene TRBV7-2; perhaps TRBD1 as D (6 bases). With 3 bases removed from V and 2 bases from J, the gap between germline ends came to 10 bases. Germline V gene lookup returns CDR1 SGHTA and CDR2 FQGNSA. This CDR3 is built from 14 residues.

The chain combines TRBV5-4 with TRBJ2-3; possible D gene TRBD1, 5 bases. This CDR3 has 14 residues. V lost 0 bases and J 5 bases, leaving 10 bases between the germline ends. Germline V gives CDR1 SGHNT, CDR2 YYREEE (reference sequence). The CDR3 nucleotides are TGTGCCAGCAGCTTGGATCAGGGTCGAGATACGCAGTATTTT. It yields the protein CASSLDQGRDTQYF.

V is TRBV7-3 and J is TRBJ2-3; weak D call: TRBD2 (5 bases). Germline V CDR1 and CDR2: SGHTA, FQGTGA. With 2 bases removed from V and 4 bases from J, the gap between germline ends came to 7 bases. This CDR3 is 13 amino acids long. As DNA, the CDR3 is TGTGCCAGCAGCTTACGGCGGGCAGATACGCAGTATTTT. Translated: CASSLRRADTQYF.

This clone was counted between two and nine times. The CDR3, as DNA: TGTGCCACCAGCAGAGCGGGGGGAGATGGCTACACCTTC. It specifies CATSRAGGDGYTF. The J gene is TRBJ1-2, the V gene TRBV15, with D possibly being TRBD1 (5 bases). Deletions cut 1 base from V and 6 bases from J, with 9 bases between. The CDR3 has 13 residues. Germline V gene data show CDR1 as LNHNV and CDR2 as YYDKDF (reference sequence).

The chain links TRBV11-3 to TRBJ1-2; D remains unclear. CDR3 length equals 15 residues. The V end lost 4 bases, the J end lost 3 bases, and 15 bases lay between the germline ends. CDR1 is SGHNT, CDR2 YENEEA, per germline. DNA of the CDR3: TGTGCCAGCAGCTCGGACCGGGAAGGGCACTATGGCTACACCTTC. It translates to CASSSDREGHYGYTF.

The rearrangement uses TRBV6-1 and TRBJ1-2, with 10 bases matching TRBD1. The CDR3 loop spans 15 amino acids. Germline V CDR1 and CDR2: MNHNS, SASEGT. V was pared by 6 bases and J by 2 bases, with 6 bases of the junction left unmatched. The CDR3 loop is CASRPTGGRNYGYTF. CDR3 DNA: TGTGCCAGCAGACCGACAGGGGGCAGGAACTATGGCTACACCTTC.

This clone has more than one count but fewer than ten. The chain combines TRBV2 with TRBJ2-2, with D possibly being TRBD1 (6 bases). The CDR3 has 14 amino acids. V lost 4 bases to trimming and J lost 6 bases, with 12 bases between them. Germline CDR1 is SNHLY and CDR2 is FYNNEI. Here the CDR3 DNA reads TGTGCCAGCAGTGGTAGATACAGGGCCGGGGAGCTGTTTTTT. Amino acids: CASSGRYRAGELFF. Variable domain in full (rest from reference TRBV2 and TRBJ2-2): EPEVTQTPSHQVTQMGQEVILRCVPISNHLYFYWYRQILGQKVEFLVSFYNNEISEKSEIFDDQFSVERPDGSNFTLKIRSTKLEDSAMYFCASSGRYRAGELFFGEGSRLTVL.

This clone showed up just a few times. The chain links TRBV15 to TRBJ2-3; TRBD1 agrees at 8 bases. CDR1 and CDR2 from the germline V gene are LNHNV and YYDKDF (reference sequence). V gave up 0 bases and J gave up 5 bases; unmatched junction bases: 7. The CDR3 has 16 residues. The CDR3 spells CATSRDQGAQGDTQYF. In nucleotides, the CDR3 is TGTGCCACCAGCAGAGATCAGGGGGCACAGGGAGATACGCAGTATTTT.

This clone occurred a few times. Other DNA sequences within the sample encode an identical CDR3. V is TRBV19 and J is TRBJ2-3; D not certain. Trimming cost V 5 bases and J 2 bases, with 2 bases left between them. From germline, CDR1 is LNHDA and CDR2 SQIVND (reference sequence). The length of the CDR3 is 11 residues. CDR3 amino acids: CASSLTDTQYF. In DNA form, the CDR3 reads TGTGCCAGTAGTCTCACAGATACGCAGTATTTT.

As for this clone: One junction end does not reproduce the germline sequence, and a read error may be involved. The CDR3 reads CASSPLGPDGDQPQHF. CDR3 nucleotide sequence: TGTGCCAGCAGCCCACTTGGACCCGACGGGGATCAGCCCCAGCATTTT. This chain uses TRBV4-1 with TRBJ1-5; no clear D gene. This CDR3 region has 16 residues. The germline gives CDR1 MGHRA, CDR2 YSYEKL.